The T cell receptor (beta chain) described here comes from a study of control samples from healthy donors and cancer patients. Profiled with immunoSEQ multiplex PCR; TCRdb holds only in-frame clones, not every one. This sample has approximately 87,000 clones, with 70% to 90% found just once. Germline V gene data show CDR1 as MNHEY and CDR2 as SVGAGI. The length of the CDR3 is 12 residues. V gave up 11 bases and J gave up 1 base, with 11 bases separating them. The source material was blood. The chain recombines TRBV6-5 with TRBJ1-1; D is unclear. This sequence was found in a woman between 50 and 59 years old in good health. The CDR3 DNA follows: TGTGCCGCAGGAGTCGGGAACACTGAAGCTTTCTTT. Translating gives CAAGVGNTEAFF.